This T cell receptor (beta chain) was observed in a study of blood T cell repertoires in COVID-19. The trim removed 4 bases at V and 9 bases at J, leaving 7 bases unmatched. Germline loops: CDR1 LGHDT, CDR2 YNNKEL (reference sequence). The CDR3 is made up of 15 amino acids. The table came from immunoSEQ multiplex PCR; TCRdb's copy has only in-frame clones and leaves some out. The repertoire holds roughly 250,000 clones, around 82% seen once, with roughly 0.94% in the top ten. The sequence derives from a human donor with COVID-19, enrolled during active disease. The donor label of this sample is uncertain. The chain carries TRBV3-1 (or the pseudogene TRBV3-2) and TRBJ2-1, with TRBD2 matching over 12 bases. The sample taken for sequencing was peripheral blood. Here the CDR3 reads CASSRGLAGYAEQFF. The CDR3 bases are TGTGCCAGCAGCCGCGGACTAGCGGGATATGCTGAGCAGTTCTTC.